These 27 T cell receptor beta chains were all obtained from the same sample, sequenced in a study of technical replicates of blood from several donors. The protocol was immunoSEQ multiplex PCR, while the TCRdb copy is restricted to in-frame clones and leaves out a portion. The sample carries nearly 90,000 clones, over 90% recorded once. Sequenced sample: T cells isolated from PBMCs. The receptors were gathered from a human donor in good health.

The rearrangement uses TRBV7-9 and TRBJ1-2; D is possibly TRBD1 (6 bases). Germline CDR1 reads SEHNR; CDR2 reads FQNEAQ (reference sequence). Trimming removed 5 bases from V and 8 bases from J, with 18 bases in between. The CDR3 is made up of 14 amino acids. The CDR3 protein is CASSEKTGFHGYTF. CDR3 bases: TGTGCCAGCAGCGAAAAAACAGGGTTCCACGGCTACACCTTC.

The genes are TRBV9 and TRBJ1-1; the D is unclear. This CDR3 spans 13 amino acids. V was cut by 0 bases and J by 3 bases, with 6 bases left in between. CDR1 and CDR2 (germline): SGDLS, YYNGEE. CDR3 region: CASSVGLYTEAFF. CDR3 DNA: TGTGCCAGCAGCGTAGGACTTTACACTGAAGCTTTCTTT.

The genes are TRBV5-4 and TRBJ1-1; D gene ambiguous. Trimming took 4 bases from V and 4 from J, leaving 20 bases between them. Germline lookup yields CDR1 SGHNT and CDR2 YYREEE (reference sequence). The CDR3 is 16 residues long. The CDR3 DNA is TGTGCCAGCAGCCACCAAGGAAGCTTATCGGGCACTGAAGCTTTCTTT. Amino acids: CASSHQGSLSGTEAFF.

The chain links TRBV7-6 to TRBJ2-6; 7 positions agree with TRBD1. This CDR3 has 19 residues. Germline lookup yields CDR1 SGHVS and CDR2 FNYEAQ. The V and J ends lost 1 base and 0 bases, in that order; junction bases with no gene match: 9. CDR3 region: CASSLGRTGDLSGANVLTF. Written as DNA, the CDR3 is TGTGCCAGCAGCTTAGGACGGACAGGCGATCTCTCTGGGGCCAACGTCCTGACTTTC.

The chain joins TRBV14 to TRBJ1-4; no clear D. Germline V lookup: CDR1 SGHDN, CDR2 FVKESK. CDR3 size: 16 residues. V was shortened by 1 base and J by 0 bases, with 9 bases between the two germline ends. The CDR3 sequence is CASSQVYTATNEKLFF. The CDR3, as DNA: TGTGCCAGCAGCCAAGTCTATACAGCAACTAATGAAAAACTGTTTTTT.

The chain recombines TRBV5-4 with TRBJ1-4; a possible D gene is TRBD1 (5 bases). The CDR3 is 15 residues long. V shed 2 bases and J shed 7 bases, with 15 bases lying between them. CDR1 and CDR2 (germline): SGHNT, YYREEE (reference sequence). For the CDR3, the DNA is TGTGCCAGCAGCTTTATGGGGGGGAGCGGTGAAAAACTGTTTTTT. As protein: CASSFMGGSGEKLFF.

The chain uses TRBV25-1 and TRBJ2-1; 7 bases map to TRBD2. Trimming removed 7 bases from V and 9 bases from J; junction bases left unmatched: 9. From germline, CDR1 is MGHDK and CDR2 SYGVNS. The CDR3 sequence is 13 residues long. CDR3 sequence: CASTGGGSGEQFF. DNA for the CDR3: TGTGCCAGCACCGGAGGCGGGAGCGGTGAGCAGTTCTTC. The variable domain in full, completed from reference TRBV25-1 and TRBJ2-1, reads EADIYQTPRYLVIGTGKKITLECSQTMGHDKMYWYQQDPGMELHLIHYSYGVNSTEKGDLSSESTVSRIRTEHFPLTLESARPSHTSQYLCASTGGGSGEQFFGPGTRLTVL.

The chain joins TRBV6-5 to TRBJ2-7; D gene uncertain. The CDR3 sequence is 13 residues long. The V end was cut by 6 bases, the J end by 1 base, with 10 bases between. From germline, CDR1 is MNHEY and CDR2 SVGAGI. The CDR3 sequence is CASSPSASYEQYF. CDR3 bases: TGTGCCAGCAGCCCCTCTGCGTCCTACGAGCAGTACTTC.

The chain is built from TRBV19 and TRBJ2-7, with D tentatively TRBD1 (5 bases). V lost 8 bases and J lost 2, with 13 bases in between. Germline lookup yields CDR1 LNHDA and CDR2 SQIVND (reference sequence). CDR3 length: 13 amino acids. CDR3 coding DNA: TGTGCCAGTGCGCAGGGCAGAACCTACGAGCAGTACTTC. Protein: CASAQGRTYEQYF.

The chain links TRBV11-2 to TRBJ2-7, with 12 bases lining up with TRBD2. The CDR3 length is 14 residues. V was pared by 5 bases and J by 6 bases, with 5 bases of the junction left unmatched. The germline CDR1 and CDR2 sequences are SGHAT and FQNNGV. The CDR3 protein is CASSQTSGSSEQYF. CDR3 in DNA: TGTGCCAGCAGCCAGACTAGCGGGAGTTCCGAGCAGTACTTC.

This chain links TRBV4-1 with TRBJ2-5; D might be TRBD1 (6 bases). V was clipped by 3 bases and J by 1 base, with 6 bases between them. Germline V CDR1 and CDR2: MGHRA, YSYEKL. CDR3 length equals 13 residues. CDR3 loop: CASSQGAQETQYF. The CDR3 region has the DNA TGCGCCAGCAGCCAGGGGGCCCAAGAGACCCAGTACTTC.

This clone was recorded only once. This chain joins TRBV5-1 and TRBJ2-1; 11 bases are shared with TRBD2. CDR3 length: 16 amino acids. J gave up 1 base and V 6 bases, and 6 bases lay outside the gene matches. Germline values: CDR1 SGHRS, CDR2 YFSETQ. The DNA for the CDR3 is TGCGCCAGCACTCTAGCGGGAGGATTATCCTACAATGAGCAGTTCTTC. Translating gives CASTLAGGLSYNEQFF.

This CDR3 reads CASSLDLRRGSQYF. Written as DNA, the CDR3 is TGTGCCAGCAGCTTAGATCTGCGGCGTGGATCGCAGTACTTC. V is TRBV11-3 and J is TRBJ2-7; D is unresolved. The CDR3 is 14 residues long. Germline V gene data show CDR1 as SGHNT and CDR2 as YENEEA. V was trimmed by 0 bases and J by 9 bases, leaving 15 bases between them.

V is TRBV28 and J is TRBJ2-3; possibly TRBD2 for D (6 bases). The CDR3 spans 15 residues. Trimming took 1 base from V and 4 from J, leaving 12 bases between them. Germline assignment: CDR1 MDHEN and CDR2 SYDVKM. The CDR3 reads CASSLFMGGPDTQYF. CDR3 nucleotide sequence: TGTGCCAGCAGTTTATTCATGGGGGGTCCAGATACGCAGTATTTT.

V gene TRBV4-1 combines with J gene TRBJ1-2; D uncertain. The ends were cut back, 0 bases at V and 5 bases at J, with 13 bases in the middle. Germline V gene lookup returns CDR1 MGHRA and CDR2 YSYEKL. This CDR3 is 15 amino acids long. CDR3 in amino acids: CASSQDKAGLYGYTF. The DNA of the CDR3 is TGCGCCAGCAGCCAAGATAAGGCAGGTCTATATGGCTACACCTTC.

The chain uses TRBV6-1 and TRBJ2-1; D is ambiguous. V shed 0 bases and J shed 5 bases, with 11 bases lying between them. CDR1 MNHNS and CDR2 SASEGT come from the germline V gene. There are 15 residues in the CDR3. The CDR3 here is CASSEALLQHNEQFF. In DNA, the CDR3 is TGTGCCAGCAGTGAAGCCCTTTTACAGCACAATGAGCAGTTCTTC.

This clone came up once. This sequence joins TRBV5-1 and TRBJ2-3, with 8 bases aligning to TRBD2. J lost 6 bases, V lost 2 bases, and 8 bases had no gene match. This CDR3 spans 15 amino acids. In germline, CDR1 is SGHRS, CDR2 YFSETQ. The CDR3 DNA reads TGCGCCAGCAGCTTAGGTTGGACTAGCTGGGATACGCAGTATTTT. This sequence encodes CASSLGWTSWDTQYF.

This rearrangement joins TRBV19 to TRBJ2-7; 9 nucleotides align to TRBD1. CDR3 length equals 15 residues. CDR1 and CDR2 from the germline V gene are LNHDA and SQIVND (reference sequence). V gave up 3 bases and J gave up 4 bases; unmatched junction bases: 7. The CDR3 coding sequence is TGTGCCAGTAGTATTCGTCGGGACAGGGTATACGAGCAGTACTTC. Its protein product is CASSIRRDRVYEQYF.

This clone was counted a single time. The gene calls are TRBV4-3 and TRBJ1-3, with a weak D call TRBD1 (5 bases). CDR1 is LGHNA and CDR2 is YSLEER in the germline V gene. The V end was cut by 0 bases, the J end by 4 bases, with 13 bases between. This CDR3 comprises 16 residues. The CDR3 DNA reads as TGCGCCAGCAGCCAAGATGCCTCAGGGTCAGGAAACACCATATATTTT. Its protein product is CASSQDASGSGNTIYF.

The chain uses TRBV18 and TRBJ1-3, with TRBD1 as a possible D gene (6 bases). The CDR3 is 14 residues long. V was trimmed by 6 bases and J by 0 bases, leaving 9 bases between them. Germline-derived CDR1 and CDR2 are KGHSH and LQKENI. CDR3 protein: CASSADSSGNTIYF. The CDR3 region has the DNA TGTGCCAGCTCCGCGGACAGCTCTGGAAACACCATATATTTT. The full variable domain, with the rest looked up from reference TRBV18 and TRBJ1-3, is NAGVMQNPRHLVRRRGQEARLRCSPMKGHSHVYWYRQLPEEGLKFMVYLQKENIIDESGMPKERFSAEFPKEGPSILRIQQVVRGDSAAYFCASSADSSGNTIYFGEGSWLTVV.

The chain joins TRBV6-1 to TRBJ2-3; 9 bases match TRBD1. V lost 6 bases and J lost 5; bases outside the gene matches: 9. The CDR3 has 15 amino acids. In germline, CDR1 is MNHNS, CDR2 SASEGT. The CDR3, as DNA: TGTGCCAGCAGCGTAAGACAGGGGGTTCAAGATACGCAGTATTTT. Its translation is CASSVRQGVQDTQYF.

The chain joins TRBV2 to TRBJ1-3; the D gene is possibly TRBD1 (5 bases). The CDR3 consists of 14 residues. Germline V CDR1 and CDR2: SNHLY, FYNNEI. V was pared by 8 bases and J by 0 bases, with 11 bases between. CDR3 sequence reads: CASGTGGSGNTIYF. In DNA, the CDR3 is TGTGCCAGCGGGACGGGAGGCTCTGGAAACACCATATATTTT.

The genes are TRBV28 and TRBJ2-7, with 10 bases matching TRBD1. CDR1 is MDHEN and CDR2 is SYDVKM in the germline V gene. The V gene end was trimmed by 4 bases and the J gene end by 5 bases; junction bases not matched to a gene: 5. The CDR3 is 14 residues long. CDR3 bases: TGTGCCAGCAGTTATACCGGGACAGGGGACGAGCAGTACTTC. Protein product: CASSYTGTGDEQYF.

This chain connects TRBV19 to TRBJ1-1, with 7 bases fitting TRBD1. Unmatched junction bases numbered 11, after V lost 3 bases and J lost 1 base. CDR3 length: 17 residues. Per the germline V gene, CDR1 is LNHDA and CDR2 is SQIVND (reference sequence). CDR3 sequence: CASSIGDRIRPNTEAFF. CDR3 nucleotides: TGTGCCAGTAGTATTGGGGACAGAATAAGACCGAACACTGAAGCTTTCTTT.

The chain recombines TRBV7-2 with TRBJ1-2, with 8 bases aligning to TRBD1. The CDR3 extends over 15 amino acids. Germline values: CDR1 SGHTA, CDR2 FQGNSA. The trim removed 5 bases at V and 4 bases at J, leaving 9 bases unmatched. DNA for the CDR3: TGTGCCAGCAGCCCAGGGGGCTCAGCTTCCTATGGCTACACCTTC. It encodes CASSPGGSASYGYTF.

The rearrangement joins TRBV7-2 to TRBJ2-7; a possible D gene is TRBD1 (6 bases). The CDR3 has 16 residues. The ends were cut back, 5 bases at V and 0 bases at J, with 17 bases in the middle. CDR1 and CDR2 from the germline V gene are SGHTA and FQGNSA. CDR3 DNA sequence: TGTGCCAGCAGCCTCCAGGGGTCCCCCTACTCCTACGAGCAGTACTTC. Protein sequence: CASSLQGSPYSYEQYF. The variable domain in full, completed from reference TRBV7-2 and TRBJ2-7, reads GAGVSQSPSNKVTEKGKDVELRCDPISGHTALYWYRQSLGQGLEFLIYFQGNSAPDKSGLPSDRFSAERTGGSVSTLTIQRTQQEDSAVYLCASSLQGSPYSYEQYFGPGTRLTVT.

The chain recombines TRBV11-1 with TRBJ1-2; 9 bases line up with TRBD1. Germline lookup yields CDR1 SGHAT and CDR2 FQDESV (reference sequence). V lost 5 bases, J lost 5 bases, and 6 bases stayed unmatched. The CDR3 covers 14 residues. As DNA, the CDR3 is TGTGCCAGCAGCGCATGGGGACAGGGATATGGCTACACCTTC. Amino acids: CASSAWGQGYGYTF.